This record covers a single TCR beta chain. These data originate in a study of blood T cell repertoires in COVID-19. On the study more broadly: Acute-phase and convalescent COVID-19 samples originated in the United States, Italy and Spain. PBMCs, B-cell-depleted T cells, or T cells provided the cDNA or gDNA that made up the material.

In the original workflow: By means of reference gene primer amplification, nucleated cell counts were estimated. Profiling relied on immunoSEQ multiplex PCR, and the TCRdb table lists in-frame clones only, not all of them. The V and J calls and clone size come from that table; D and trimming were worked out from the DNA. This sample has roughly 200,000 clones; around 80% occur once, and the top ten carry about 3%. The V and J ends lost 7 bases and 7 bases, in that order; junction bases with no gene match: 10. CDR1 SGDLS and CDR2 YYNGEE come from the germline V gene. The CDR3 extends over 14 amino acids.

The rearrangement uses TRBV9 and TRBJ2-1; 8 bases are a match to TRBD1. Material for sequencing was peripheral blood. This receptor was obtained from a woman older than 75 with active or convalescent COVID-19. CDR3 coding DNA: TGTGCCAGCTCTCCGGGACAGGTCTGGAATGAGCAGTTCTTC. This translates into CASSPGQVWNEQFF.